This T cell receptor (beta chain) was sequenced during a study of cytomegalovirus exposure and HLA in healthy donors listed by TCRdb under 2017. Broadly, across the study: According to an earlier analysis of 587 of the donors, about 170 million T cells yielded 120 million or so unique TCR beta sequences and 276 Gb of sequence data. An early release covering just under 650 HLA-typed donors comprised about 300 gigabases of sequencing data and tens of millions of unique TCR sequences. The genetic ancestry cluster associated with self-reported Caucasian donors included around four fifths of the approximately 430 genotyped donors. The aim of the study was to test whether cataloging public T cell receptors could identify signatures of past pathogen exposure. Using immunosequencing, the study profiled T cell repertoires from 666 subjects and related those repertoires to cytomegalovirus serostatus. In addition to the first cohort of 650 to 800 subjects, a separate validation cohort of around 110 different subjects was used. To predict cytomegalovirus infection status, the study brought together high-throughput TCR immunosequencing, statistical association of individual TCRs with disease status, and machine learning. A later analysis re-examined previously published TCR beta repertoires from more than 600 donors and added high-resolution HLA genotyping to investigate patterns of TCR occurrence. The later analysis used no new phenotypic data to find candidate immune exposures, relying instead on TCR beta sequences and their occurrence across donors. An earlier analysis of some 500 of the donors applied high-throughput TCR beta sequencing to assess whether each TCR beta V gene segment acted as functional or pseudogenic. Donor age, sex, ethnicity and CMV serostatus were compiled alongside the repertoire data. In a later genetic analysis, genome-wide SNP genotypes for about 65% of the roughly 670 donors were used, and that subset was treated as a discovery cohort. All discovery cohort repertoires had been generated using a single sequencing platform. Both class I and class II loci were covered by HLA typing, at four-digit resolution. The number of typed donors differed by locus: about 620-630 for A, B, C, DRB1 and DQB1; 500 to 550 for DQA1; 606 for DPA1; and about 450 for DPB1. Four to six DR-DQ haplotypes were handled as single units for association and clustering, since linkage in the cohort was strong. Across about 380 genotyped donors of the cohort, an average of about 240,000 unique TCR beta nucleotide sequences per donor were sequenced, and roughly 20% of those sequences were non-productive.

The cohort consisted of hundreds of healthy bone marrow donors. At the time of sampling, all cohort members were nominally healthy, though unrecorded immune exposures were likely present. The donor was CMV seronegative and belonged to the group of 350 or so seronegative cohort members. Every donor gave a peripheral blood sample, and the peripheral blood mononuclear cells from that sample were used for TCR beta sequencing. The Qiagen DNeasy Blood Extraction Kit was used to extract genomic DNA from the blood cell samples. Points on this clone: Its antigen remains undetermined. Qualities for individual bases were not recorded, and no much larger clone is one base off.

From the cysteine through the phenylalanine, the CDR3 covers 15 amino acids. Only CDR3 DNA is held: 45 bases, read in frame from base 1. The germline ends are 12 bases apart after V is trimmed by 1 base and J by 4 bases. From the germline V gene, CDR1 is MGHRA and CDR2 is YSYEKL. Preparation of the library involved the immunoSEQ multiplex PCR assay. For the multiplex PCR, a mixture combining 60 forward primers for TCR Vbeta segments and 13 reverse primers for TCR Jbeta segments was used. Amplification of the CDR3 region of rearranged TCR beta genes was performed with a multiplex PCR assay on genomic DNA. On the Illumina HiSeq System, the amplified TCR beta libraries were sequenced as 87-base-pair reads. The authors' pipeline ran thus. Across the 666 repertoires, a later analysis counted roughly 84 million unique TCR beta chains, about 10 million of which were shared by at least two donors. Raw reads were error-corrected and collapsed into unique sequences by a nearest-neighbor algorithm in which closely related sequences were merged to remove PCR and sequencing errors. CDR3 sequences were aligned to IMGT reference sequences to assign V, D and J gene segments. Each retained sequence needed at least a six-nucleotide match to both a V gene segment and a J gene segment. A rearrangement counted as productive if the CDR3 had no stop codons and remained in frame with V and J, and every other rearrangement counted as non-productive. CDR3 was defined by IMGT convention, running from the second conserved V-encoded cysteine to the conserved J-encoded phenylalanine. In an earlier analysis of more than 550 of the donors, sequences lacking an unambiguous match to a single V gene segment were excluded. In an earlier analysis of approximately 590 of the donors, V segments were called functional above 56.7% productive rearrangements and were called segregating when the between-donor standard deviation exceeded 5%. A statistical classification framework was built to diagnose cytomegalovirus status from the catalog of TCR beta chain sequences. A later analysis assigned V and J genes by comparing TCR nucleotide sequences with IMGT/GENE-DB human TR gene sequences. In a later analysis, CDR3 sequences and most-parsimonious VDJ recombination scenarios were assigned using the TCRdist pipeline. A later analysis defined each TCR beta chain by its CDR3 amino acid sequence plus V-gene family, and excluded reads lacking a unique V-gene family. To address suspected cross-contamination and a sequencing artifact, a later analysis removed some 620 highly shared, low-generation-probability nucleotide sequences. In a later analysis, a clonal expansion index for each public chain was calculated from normalized within-repertoire ranks of inferred template counts. In a later analysis, generation probabilities were computed using a VDJ recombination model fitted to out-of-frame rearrangements, and the results were checked against IGoR. Hypergeometric tests were used in a later analysis to score TCR-TCR, TCR-HLA and TCR-CMV co-occurrence, with a repertoire-size bias correction applied to the TCR pairs. In a later analysis, false discovery rates were estimated by permuting HLA or CMV assignments 20 times. In a later analysis, co-occurring TCRs were grouped using DBSCAN, and TCRdist sequence similarity was added for clustering within HLA-allele-positive subsets. Repertoires with fewer than 30,000 or more than 120,000 public chains, plus five repertoires with anomalous nucleotide sharing, were excluded from co-occurrence clustering. The immuneACCESS repertoire file appears here via TCRdb, limited to in-frame rearrangements. These files lack a portion of the clones; in checked studies, under half of the deficit traces to unresolved V genes, and the cause of the others is not known. That table furnishes V, J and clone size, whereas the DNA furnished D and trimming. In this sample the table shows 130,000 to 150,000 clones, around 80% of which occur a single time. The ten top clones hold less than 3.5% of the sample.

Summary of the overall study and its limitations: In a later analysis, HLA-associated TCR beta chains showed more clonal expansion and lower generation probabilities than non-associated chains that were equally common. Because some donors lacked HLA typing at each locus, the association tests relied only on the typed subset. In vitro tests confirmed that a few of the cytomegalovirus-associated TCR beta chains recognize cytomegalovirus antigens. In a later analysis, the rate of TCR association differed among HLA loci, with DRB1 alleles having the most associated TCRs and HLA-C alleles having the fewest. The classifier was reported to diagnose cytomegalovirus status with high specificity and sensitivity in both the original and validation cohorts. According to a later analysis, parvovirus B19, influenza, CMV and Epstein-Barr virus appeared linked to several top co-occurrence clusters. A later genetic analysis reported fewer N-insertions in productive TCRs among donors in an Asian-associated ancestry cluster than the approximately 700-donor mean. When HLA alleles, especially DR and DQ, strongly co-occurred, TCR associations were difficult to assign to individual alleles. A further reported finding was that TCR beta sequences accurately predicted the HLA-A and HLA-B alleles for most subjects in the first cohort. Across donors, most TCR sequences were observed very rarely, whereas some public TCRs were present in many individuals. The study gave a list of over 150 TCR beta chains associated with cytomegalovirus. A cluster of highly shared sequence variants was judged likely to represent a technical artifact of the sequencing pipeline. The presence/absence analyses assumed that sequencing depth was roughly uniform across donors, and that assumption may not be true. The 87-base-pair reads could not distinguish some IMGT-functional V segments, including TRBV6-2 and TRBV6-3, so those segments were excluded. Only TCR beta chains were sequenced in this cohort, and the absence of alpha or paired-chain data limited detectable features. The authors suggested that the approach could potentially be extended to other disease states and immunological phenotypes. Correlated functional status among segregating V segments might reflect linkage disequilibrium, but an unknown experimental factor could not be ruled out. CMV serostatus was the only immune exposure information available for the cohort. In a later analysis, some 17,000 TCR beta sequences were associated with specific HLA alleles at a false discovery rate of 0.05. A later analysis found that most CMV-associated TCR beta chains appeared HLA-restricted, with HLA associations seemingly driven largely by CMV exposure. Because counts were too low, roughly 18 rarely observed V segments, including chromosome 9 orphons, were left out of the earlier analysis of 500 to 750 of the donors. In an earlier analysis of 587 of the donors, most TCR beta V segments were observed in productive rearrangements about 90% or about 30% of the time, broadly matching IMGT annotations. A later genetic analysis associated a missense DCLRE1C variant with V-gene and J-gene trimming of TCR beta chains, and an independent cohort replicated the association.

The chain uses TRBV4-1 and TRBJ2-3, with TRBD1 tentatively as D gene (7 bases match). The sequenced sample consisted of PBMCs. The sequence was obtained from a woman in her 30s in good health and CMV-seronegative. The CDR3 sequence is CASSQAEGAADTQYF. In nucleotides, the sequence is TGCGCCAGCAGCCAAGCGGAGGGGGCGGCAGATACGCAGTATTTT.